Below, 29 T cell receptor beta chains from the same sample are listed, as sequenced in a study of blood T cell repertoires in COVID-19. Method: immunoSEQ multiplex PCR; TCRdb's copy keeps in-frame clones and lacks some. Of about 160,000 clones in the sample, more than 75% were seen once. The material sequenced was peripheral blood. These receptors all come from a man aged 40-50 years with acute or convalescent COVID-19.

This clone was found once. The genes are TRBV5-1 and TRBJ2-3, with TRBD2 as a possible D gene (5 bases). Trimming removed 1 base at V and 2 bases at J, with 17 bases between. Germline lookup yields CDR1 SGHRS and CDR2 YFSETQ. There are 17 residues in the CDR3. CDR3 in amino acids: CASSLWSRSGLTDTQYF. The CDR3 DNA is TGCGCCAGCAGCTTGTGGTCAAGAAGCGGCCTCACAGATACGCAGTATTTT.

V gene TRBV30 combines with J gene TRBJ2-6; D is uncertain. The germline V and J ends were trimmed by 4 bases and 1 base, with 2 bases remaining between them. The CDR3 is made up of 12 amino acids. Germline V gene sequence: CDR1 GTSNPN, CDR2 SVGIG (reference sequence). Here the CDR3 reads CAWTSGANVLTF. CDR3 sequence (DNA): TGTGCCTGGACGTCTGGGGCCAACGTCCTGACTTTC. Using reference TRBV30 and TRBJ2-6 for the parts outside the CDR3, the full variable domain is SQTIHQWPATLVQPVGSPLSLECTVEGTSNPNLYWYRQAAGRGLQLLFYSVGIGQISSEVPQNLSASRPQDRQFILSSKKLLLSDSGFYLCAWTSGANVLTFGAGSRLTVL.

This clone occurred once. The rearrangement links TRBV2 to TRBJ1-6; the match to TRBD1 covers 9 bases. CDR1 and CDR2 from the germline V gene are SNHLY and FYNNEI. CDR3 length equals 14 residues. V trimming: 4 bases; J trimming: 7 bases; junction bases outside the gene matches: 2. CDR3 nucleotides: TGTGCCAGCAGTGGAGGACAGGGGAATTCACCCCTCCACTTT. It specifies CASSGGQGNSPLHF.

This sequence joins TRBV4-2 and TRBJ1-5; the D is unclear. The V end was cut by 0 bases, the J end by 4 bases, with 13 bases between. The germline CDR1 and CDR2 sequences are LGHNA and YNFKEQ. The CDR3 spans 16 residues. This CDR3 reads CASSQDRGQRNQPQHF. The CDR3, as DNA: TGTGCCAGCAGCCAAGATCGTGGCCAGAGGAATCAGCCCCAGCATTTT.

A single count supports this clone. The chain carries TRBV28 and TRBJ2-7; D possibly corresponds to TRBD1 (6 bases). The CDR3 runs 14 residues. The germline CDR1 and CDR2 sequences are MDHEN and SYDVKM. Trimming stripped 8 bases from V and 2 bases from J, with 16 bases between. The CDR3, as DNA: TGTGCCAGCCTTCGAGGGGGTTCTACCTACGAGCAGTACTTC. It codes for CASLRGGSTYEQYF.

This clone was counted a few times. The CDR3 nucleotides are TGTGCCAGCAGTGACTCAGCGGGTCACAATGAGCAGTTCTTC. The encoded protein is CASSDSAGHNEQFF. This sequence joins TRBV6-4 and TRBJ2-1; a weak D match, TRBD2 (6 bases). Germline lookup yields CDR1 MRHNA and CDR2 SNTAGT. This CDR3 is built from 14 residues. Trimming removed 0 bases from V and 5 bases from J, with 8 bases in between.

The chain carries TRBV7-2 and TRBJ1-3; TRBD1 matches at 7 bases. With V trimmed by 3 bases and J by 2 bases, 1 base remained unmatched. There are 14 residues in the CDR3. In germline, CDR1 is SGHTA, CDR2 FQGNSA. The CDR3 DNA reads TGTGCCAGCAGCTTCGACAGGGCTGGAAACACCATATATTTT. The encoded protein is CASSFDRAGNTIYF.

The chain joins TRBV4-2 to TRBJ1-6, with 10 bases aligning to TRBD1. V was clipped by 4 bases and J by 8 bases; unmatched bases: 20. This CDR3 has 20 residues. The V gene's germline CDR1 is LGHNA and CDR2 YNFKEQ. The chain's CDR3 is CASSPTSRGKWDRGYSPLHF. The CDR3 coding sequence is TGTGCCAGCAGCCCCACCTCGAGGGGGAAGTGGGACAGGGGATATTCACCCCTCCACTTT.

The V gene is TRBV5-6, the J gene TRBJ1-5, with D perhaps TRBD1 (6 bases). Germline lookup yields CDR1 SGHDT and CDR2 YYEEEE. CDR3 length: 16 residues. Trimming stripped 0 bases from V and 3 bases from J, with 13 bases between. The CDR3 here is CASSLGSLGANQPQHF. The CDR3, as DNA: TGTGCCAGCAGCTTGGGATCCTTGGGGGCCAATCAGCCCCAGCATTTT.

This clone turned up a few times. Here the CDR3 DNA reads TGTGCCATCACCCCCGAGGCAGGTCTGTGGGACACCGGGAATGAGCAGTTCTTC. This codes for CAITPEAGLWDTGNEQFF. This sequence joins TRBV10-3 and TRBJ2-1; D perhaps matches TRBD1 (6 bases). Germline lookup yields CDR1 ENHRY and CDR2 SYGVKD. This CDR3 is built from 18 residues. V lost 7 bases to trimming and J lost 7 bases, with 29 bases between them.

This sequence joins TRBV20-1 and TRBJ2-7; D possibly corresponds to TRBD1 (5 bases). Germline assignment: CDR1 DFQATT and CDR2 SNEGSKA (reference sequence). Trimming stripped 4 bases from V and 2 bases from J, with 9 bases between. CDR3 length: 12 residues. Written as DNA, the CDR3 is TGCAGTGCTACTGACAGTCCCTACGAGCAGTACTTC. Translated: CSATDSPYEQYF.

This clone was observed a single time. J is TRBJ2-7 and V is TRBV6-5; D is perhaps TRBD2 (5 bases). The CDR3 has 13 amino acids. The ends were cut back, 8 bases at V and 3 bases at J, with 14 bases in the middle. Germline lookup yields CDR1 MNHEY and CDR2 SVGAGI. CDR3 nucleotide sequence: TGTGCCAGCCGGTGGGGAGATAACTACGAGCAGTACTTC. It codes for CASRWGDNYEQYF.

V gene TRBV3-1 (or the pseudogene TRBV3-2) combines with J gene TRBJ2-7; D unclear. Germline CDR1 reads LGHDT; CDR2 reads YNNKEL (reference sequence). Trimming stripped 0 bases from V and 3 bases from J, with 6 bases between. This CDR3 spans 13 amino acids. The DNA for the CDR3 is TGTGCCAGCAGCCAAGATCGGGTCTACGAGCAGTACTTC. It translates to CASSQDRVYEQYF.

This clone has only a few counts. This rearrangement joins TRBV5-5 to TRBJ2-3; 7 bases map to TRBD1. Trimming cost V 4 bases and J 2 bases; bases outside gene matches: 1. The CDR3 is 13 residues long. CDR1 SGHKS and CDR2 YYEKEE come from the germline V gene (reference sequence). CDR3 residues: CASSTGDTDTQYF. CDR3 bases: TGTGCCAGCAGCACAGGGGACACAGATACGCAGTATTTT.

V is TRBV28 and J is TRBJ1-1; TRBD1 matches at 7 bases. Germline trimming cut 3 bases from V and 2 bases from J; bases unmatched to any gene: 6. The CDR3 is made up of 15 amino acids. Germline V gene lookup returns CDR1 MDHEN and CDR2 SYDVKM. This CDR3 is CASSLYGTANTEAFF. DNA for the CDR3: TGTGCCAGCAGTTTGTACGGGACAGCAAACACTGAAGCTTTCTTT.

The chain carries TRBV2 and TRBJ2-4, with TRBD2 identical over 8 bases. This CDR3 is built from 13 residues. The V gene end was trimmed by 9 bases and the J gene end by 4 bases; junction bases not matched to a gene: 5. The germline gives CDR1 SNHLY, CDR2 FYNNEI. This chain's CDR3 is CARRGEGKNIQYF. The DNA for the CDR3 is TGTGCCAGGCGGGGGGAGGGTAAAAACATTCAGTACTTC. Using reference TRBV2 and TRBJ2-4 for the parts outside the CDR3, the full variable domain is EPEVTQTPSHQVTQMGQEVILRCVPISNHLYFYWYRQILGQKVEFLVSFYNNEISEKSEIFDDQFSVERPDGSNFTLKIRSTKLEDSAMYFCARRGEGKNIQYFGAGTRLSVL.

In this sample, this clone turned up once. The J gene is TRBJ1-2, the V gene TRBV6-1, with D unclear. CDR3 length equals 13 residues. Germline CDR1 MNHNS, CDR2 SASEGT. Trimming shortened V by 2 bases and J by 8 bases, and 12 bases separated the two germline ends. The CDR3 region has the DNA TGTGCCAGCAGTGAACCCCCGGGCGGGGGCTACACCTTC. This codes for CASSEPPGGGYTF.

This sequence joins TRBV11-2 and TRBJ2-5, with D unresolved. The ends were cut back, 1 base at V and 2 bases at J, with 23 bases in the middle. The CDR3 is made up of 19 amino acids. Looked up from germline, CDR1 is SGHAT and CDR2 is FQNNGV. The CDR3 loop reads CASSLAARRRIFDQETQYF. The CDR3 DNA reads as TGTGCCAGCAGCTTAGCTGCCAGGCGCAGGATCTTTGATCAAGAGACCCAGTACTTC.

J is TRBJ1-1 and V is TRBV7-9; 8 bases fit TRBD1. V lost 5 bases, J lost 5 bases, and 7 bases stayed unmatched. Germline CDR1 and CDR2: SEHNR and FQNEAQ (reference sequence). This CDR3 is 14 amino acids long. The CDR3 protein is CASSHQGARTEAFF. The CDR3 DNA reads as TGTGCCAGCAGCCATCAGGGGGCGAGGACTGAAGCTTTCTTT.

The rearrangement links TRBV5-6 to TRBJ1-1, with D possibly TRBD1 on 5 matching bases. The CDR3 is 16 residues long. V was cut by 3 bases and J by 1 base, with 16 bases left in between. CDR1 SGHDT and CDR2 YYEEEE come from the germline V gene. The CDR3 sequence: CASSSLTVPGNTEAFF. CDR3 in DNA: TGTGCCAGCAGCTCGCTGACAGTTCCTGGGAACACTGAAGCTTTCTTT.

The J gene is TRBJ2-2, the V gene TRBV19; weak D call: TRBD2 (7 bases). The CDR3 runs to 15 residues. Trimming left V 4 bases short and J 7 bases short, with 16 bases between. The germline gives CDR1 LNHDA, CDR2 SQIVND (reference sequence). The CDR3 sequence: CASSTLVGGDGELFF. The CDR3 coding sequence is TGTGCCAGTAGTACCCTTGTAGGGGGGGACGGGGAGCTGTTTTTT.

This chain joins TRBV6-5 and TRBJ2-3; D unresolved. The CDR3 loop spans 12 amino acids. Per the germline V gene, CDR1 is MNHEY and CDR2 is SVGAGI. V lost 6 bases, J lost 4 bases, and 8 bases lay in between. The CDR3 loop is CASSNTPDTQYF. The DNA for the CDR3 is TGTGCCAGCAGCAATACACCAGATACGCAGTATTTT.

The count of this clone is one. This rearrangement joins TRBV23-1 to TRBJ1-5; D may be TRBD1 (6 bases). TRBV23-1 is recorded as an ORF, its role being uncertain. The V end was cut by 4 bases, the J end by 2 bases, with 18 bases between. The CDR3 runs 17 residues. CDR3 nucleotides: TGCGCCAGCAGTCGGGACCTCCCCAAGGGGGGCAATCAGCCCCAGCATTTT. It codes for CASSRDLPKGGNQPQHF.

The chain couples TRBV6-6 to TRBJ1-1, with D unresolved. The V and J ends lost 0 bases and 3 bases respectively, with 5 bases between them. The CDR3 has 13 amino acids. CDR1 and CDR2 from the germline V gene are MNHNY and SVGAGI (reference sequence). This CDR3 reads CASSYSRDTEAFF. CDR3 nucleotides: TGTGCCAGCAGTTACTCGAGGGACACTGAAGCTTTCTTT.

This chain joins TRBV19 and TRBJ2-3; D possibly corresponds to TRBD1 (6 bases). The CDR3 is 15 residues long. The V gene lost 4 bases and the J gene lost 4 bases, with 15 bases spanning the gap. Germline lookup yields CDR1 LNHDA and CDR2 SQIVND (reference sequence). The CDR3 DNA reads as TGTGCCAGTAGTAGAGGTGACAGACAGGCAGATACGCAGTATTTT. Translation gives CASSRGDRQADTQYF. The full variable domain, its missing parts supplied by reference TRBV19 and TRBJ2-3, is DGGITQSPKYLFRKEGQNVTLSCEQNLNHDAMYWYRQDPGQGLRLIYYSQIVNDFQKGDIAEGYSVSREKKESFPLTVTSAQKNPTAFYLCASSRGDRQADTQYFGPGTRLTVL.

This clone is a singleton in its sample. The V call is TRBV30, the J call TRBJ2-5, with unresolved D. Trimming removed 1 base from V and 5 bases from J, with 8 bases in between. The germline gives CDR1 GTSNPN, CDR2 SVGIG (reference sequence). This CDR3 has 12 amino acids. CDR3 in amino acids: CAWSEAGETQYF. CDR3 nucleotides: TGTGCCTGGAGTGAGGCCGGGGAGACCCAGTACTTC.

The CDR3 DNA follows: TGTGCCAGCAGTCGGGGGGCAGATACGCAGTATTTT. It translates to CASSRGADTQYF. The V gene is TRBV6-5, the J gene TRBJ2-3; 7 nucleotides align to TRBD2. CDR1 and CDR2 from the germline V gene are MNHEY and SVGAGI. This CDR3 contains 12 residues. Trimming cost V 5 bases and J 4 bases; bases outside gene matches: 0.

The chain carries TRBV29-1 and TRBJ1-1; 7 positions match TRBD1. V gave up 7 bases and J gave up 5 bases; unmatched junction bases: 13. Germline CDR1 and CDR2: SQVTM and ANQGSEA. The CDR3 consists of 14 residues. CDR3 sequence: CSGYPGQSGTEAFF. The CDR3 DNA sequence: TGCAGCGGCTACCCGGGACAGAGCGGGACTGAAGCTTTCTTT. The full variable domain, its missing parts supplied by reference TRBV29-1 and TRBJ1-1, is SAVISQKPSRDICQRGTSLTIQCQVDSQVTMMFWYRQQPGQSLTLIATANQGSEATYESGFVIDKFPISRPNLTFSTLTVSNMSPEDSSIYLCSGYPGQSGTEAFFGQGTRLTVV.

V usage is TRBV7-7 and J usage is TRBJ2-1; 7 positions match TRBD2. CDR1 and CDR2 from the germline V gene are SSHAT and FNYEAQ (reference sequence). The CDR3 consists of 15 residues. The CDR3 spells CASAEWGGPYNEQFF. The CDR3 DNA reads TGTGCTAGCGCTGAGTGGGGGGGTCCCTACAATGAGCAGTTCTTC.